This T cell receptor (beta chain) originates from a study of T cells after yellow fever vaccination. Study background: Any fraction with a low cell number was prepared using SMART-Seq v4 Ultra Low Input.

Germline assignment: CDR1 SGHAT and CDR2 FQNNGV. The CDR3 covers 16 residues. Trimming took 4 bases from V and 1 from J, leaving 16 bases between them. By 5'RACE template switching, TCR cDNA was produced, with a universal primer site and UMIs added in the process. In TCRdb, the 5' RACE reads were re-called with MiXCR into one record per CDR3 protein. The data hold some 110,000 distinct CDR3 sequences, with 6.5% to 9% observed a single time. This clonotype was seen ten or more times. This rearrangement joins TRBV11-2 to TRBJ1-2; D possibly corresponds to TRBD1 (6 bases). The input for sequencing was CD4+ T cells sorted from PBMCs, taken 45 days after the first yellow fever vaccination. This TCR was sampled from a man younger than 35 who received the YFV17D yellow fever vaccine. CDR3 region: CASSSIGQRSNYGYTF. CDR3 coding DNA: TGTGCCAGCAGCTCCATCGGACAGCGGAGTAACTATGGCTACACCTTC. The variable domain in full, with the rest retrieved from reference TRBV11-2 and TRBJ1-2, is EAGVAQSPRYKIIEKRQSVAFWCNPISGHATLYWYQQILGQGPKLLIQFQNNGVVDDSQLPKDRFSAERLKGVDSTLKIQPAKLEDSAVYLCASSSIGQRSNYGYTFGSGTRLTVV.